The subject of this entry is one T cell receptor (beta chain). Its target is not known. Donors were systemically healthy Caucasian individuals from Russia aged roughly 6 to 95 years. Isolation recovered at least 7 million PBMCs from every sample. This specimen belongs to a study of blood T cells in healthy people across ages. Whole-study context: Template switching caught about one barcoded beta molecule for each two T cells.

The second PCR ran about 6 to 11 cycles with a sample-barcoded 5' primer and J-beta primers. TCRdb processed the 5' RACE reads anew with MiXCR; each CDR3 protein has one entry. This table holds 720,000 or so distinct CDR3 sequences, about 43% found once. The CDR3 length is 14 residues. Trimming shortened V by 0 bases and J by 4 bases, and 9 bases separated the two germline ends. CDR1 is MNHEY, CDR2 SVGAGI, per germline. Study findings and constraints: Whereas aged donors had fewer naive CD4+ cells, long-lived donors had more of them and higher diversity.

The V call is TRBV6-5, the J call TRBJ1-1; TRBD1 is a possible D gene (5 bases). This receptor was obtained from an elderly man in good health. Sample: blood. The CDR3 nucleotides read TGTGCCAGCAGTTACTCGGGGGAGGTCACTGAAGCTTTCTTT. Protein sequence: CASSYSGEVTEAFF.